This T cell receptor beta chain originates from a study of blood T cell repertoires in COVID-19. This CDR3 spans 14 amino acids. Trimming removed 4 bases from V and 9 bases from J; junction bases left unmatched: 9. Germline V CDR1 and CDR2: LGHDT, YNNKEL (reference sequence). The method was immunoSEQ multiplex PCR; TCRdb's version includes in-frame clones alone and lacks a portion of them. This sample yields some 45,000 clones, of which approximately 80% are seen a single time; 8.5% belongs to the top ten. V usage is TRBV3-1 (or the pseudogene TRBV3-2) and J usage is TRBJ2-4; TRBD2 aligns across 7 bases. The material sequenced was peripheral blood. This TCR was sampled from a man aged 65 to 79 with active or convalescent COVID-19. The CDR3 is CASSPTGGGGIQYF. The CDR3, as DNA: TGTGCCAGCAGCCCTACTGGCGGGGGTGGCATTCAGTACTTC.